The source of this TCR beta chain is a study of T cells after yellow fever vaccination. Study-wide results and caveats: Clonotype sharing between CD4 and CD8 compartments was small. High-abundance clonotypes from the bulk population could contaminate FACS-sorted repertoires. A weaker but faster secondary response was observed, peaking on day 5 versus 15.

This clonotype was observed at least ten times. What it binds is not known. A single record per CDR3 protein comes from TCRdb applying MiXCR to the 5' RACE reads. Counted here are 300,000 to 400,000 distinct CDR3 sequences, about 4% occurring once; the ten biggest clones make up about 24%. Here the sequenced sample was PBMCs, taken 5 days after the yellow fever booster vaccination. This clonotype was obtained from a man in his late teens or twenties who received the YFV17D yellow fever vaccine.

The CDR3: CASRPRSSDVGELFF. In nucleotides, the CDR3 is TGTGCCAGCAGACCACGTAGTTCGGATGTCGGGGAGCTGTTTTTT. J is TRBJ2-2 and V is TRBV7-2; D call uncertain. Germline V gene lookup returns CDR1 SGHTA and CDR2 FQGNSA. With 6 bases removed from V and 7 bases from J, the gap between germline ends came to 18 bases. This CDR3 region has 15 residues.